One and the same sample provided the 25 T cell receptor beta chains below, sequenced in a study of T cells in tuberculosis. Clones were read by immunoSEQ multiplex PCR, and TCRdb kept only the in-frame ones, dropping some. The sample lists some 31,000 clones; around 92% were seen once. As for time point: new active TB diagnosis, blood taken before or within 7 days of starting treatment. Sample: PBMCs, taken at tuberculosis diagnosis. The receptor set was obtained from an adult with tuberculosis.

V usage is TRBV23-1 and J usage is TRBJ2-7, with 7 bases that match TRBD2. TRBV23-1 is flagged as an ORF with uncertain function. Trimming took 11 bases from V and 4 from J; bases not matched to a gene: 11. This CDR3 has 13 amino acids. CDR3 sequence reads: CAVPASGLYEQYF. The CDR3 nucleotides read TGCGCCGTGCCGGCTAGCGGACTTTACGAGCAGTACTTC.

As DNA, the CDR3 is TGCGCCAGCAATAGCGGGGGGGCGAATGAGCAGTTCTTC. Translated, it gives CASNSGGANEQFF. The chain recombines TRBV5-1 with TRBJ2-1; 11 nucleotides agree with TRBD2. This CDR3 spans 13 amino acids. Germline-derived CDR1 and CDR2 are SGHRS and YFSETQ. The ends lost 6 bases at V and 7 bases at J; junction bases unmatched: 3.

This rearrangement joins TRBV5-6 to TRBJ2-4; unclear D gene. V was cut by 3 bases and J by 5 bases, with 3 bases left in between. CDR3 length: 11 residues. The V gene's germline CDR1 is SGHDT and CDR2 YYEEEE. The CDR3 coding sequence is TGTGCCAGCAGCTGGCAAAACATTCAGTACTTC. Protein product: CASSWQNIQYF.

The CDR3 nucleotides are TGTGCCAGCAGTGGACAGGGCACAGATACGCAGTATTTT. Protein sequence: CASSGQGTDTQYF. The chain couples TRBV2 to TRBJ2-3, with D possibly TRBD1 on 6 matching bases. Germline CDR1 SNHLY, CDR2 FYNNEI. CDR3 size: 13 residues. V lost 4 bases and J 1 base, leaving 6 bases between the germline ends.

The V and J genes are TRBV11-2 and TRBJ2-4; maybe TRBD1 (6 bases). Trimming shortened V by 2 bases and J by 7 bases, and 9 bases separated the two germline ends. The germline CDR1 and CDR2 sequences are SGHAT and FQNNGV. The CDR3 totals 13 residues. The CDR3 coding sequence is TGTGCCAGCAGCTTATCAGGGGCCAACATTCAGTACTTC. This sequence encodes CASSLSGANIQYF.

V usage is TRBV7-2 and J usage is TRBJ2-7, with D possibly matching TRBD1 (6 bases). V dropped 3 bases and J dropped 0 bases, with 12 bases sitting between them. In germline, CDR1 is SGHTA, CDR2 FQGNSA. CDR3 length: 15 residues. The CDR3 sequence: CASSLGASGSYEQYF. In nucleotides, the CDR3 is TGTGCCAGCAGCTTGGGGGCCAGCGGCTCCTACGAGCAGTACTTC. Using reference TRBV7-2 and TRBJ2-7 for the parts outside the CDR3, the full variable domain is GAGVSQSPSNKVTEKGKDVELRCDPISGHTALYWYRQSLGQGLEFLIYFQGNSAPDKSGLPSDRFSAERTGGSVSTLTIQRTQQEDSAVYLCASSLGASGSYEQYFGPGTRLTVT.

This chain links TRBV7-2 with TRBJ2-7, with D unresolved. The germline gives CDR1 SGHTA, CDR2 FQGNSA. This CDR3 region has 14 residues. V was shortened by 1 base and J by 0 bases, with 7 bases between the two germline ends. This CDR3 is CASSLDSFSYEQYF. The CDR3 DNA is TGTGCCAGCAGCTTAGACAGTTTCTCCTACGAGCAGTACTTC.

This clone was counted a single time. The chain uses TRBV28 and TRBJ1-5; D call uncertain. Germline values: CDR1 MDHEN, CDR2 SYDVKM. Trimming removed 5 bases from V and 0 bases from J, with 2 bases in between. The CDR3 runs to 12 residues. CDR3 residues: CASSRSNQPQHF. The CDR3, as DNA: TGTGCCAGCAGTCGTAGCAATCAGCCCCAGCATTTT. Combining the CDR3 with reference TRBV28 and TRBJ1-5 gives the whole variable domain DVKVTQSSRYLVKRTGEKVFLECVQDMDHENMFWYRQDPGLGLRLIYFSYDVKMKEKGDIPEGYSVSREKKERFSLILESASTNQTSMYLCASSRSNQPQHFGDGTRLSIL.

This chain connects TRBV29-1 to TRBJ1-2; TRBD1 matches 8 bases. From germline, CDR1 is SQVTM and CDR2 ANQGSEA. CDR3 size: 12 residues. Unmatched junction bases numbered 6, after V lost 6 bases and J lost 6 bases. In DNA form, the CDR3 reads TGCAGCGTCGCTGGACAGGGCCATGGCTACACCTTC. This translates into CSVAGQGHGYTF.

J is TRBJ1-5 and V is TRBV2; 9 nucleotides match TRBD1. There are 14 residues in the CDR3. The germline gives CDR1 SNHLY, CDR2 FYNNEI. V trimming: 5 bases; J trimming: 8 bases; junction bases outside the gene matches: 7. CDR3 sequence reads: CASSLTGGLEPQHF. As DNA, the CDR3 is TGTGCCAGCAGTCTGACAGGGGGGTTGGAGCCCCAGCATTTT.

The V and J genes are TRBV7-8 and TRBJ1-5; the D gene is possibly TRBD1 (5 bases). CDR1 and CDR2 (germline): SGHVS, FQNEAQ. There are 15 residues in the CDR3. Trimming cost V 5 bases and J 5 bases, with 16 bases left between them. CDR3 DNA: TGTGCCAGCAGCCCGAGAAGGACATATGATCAGCCCCAGCATTTT. This translates into CASSPRRTYDQPQHF. Using reference TRBV7-8 and TRBJ1-5 for the parts outside the CDR3, the full variable domain is GAGVSQSPRYKVAKRGQDVALRCDPISGHVSLFWYQQALGQGPEFLTYFQNEAQLDKSGLPSDRFFAERPEGSVSTLKIQRTQQEDSAVYLCASSPRRTYDQPQHFGDGTRLSIL.

The genes are TRBV7-9 and TRBJ2-7, with D possibly matching TRBD1 (6 bases). Per the germline V gene, CDR1 is SEHNR and CDR2 is FQNEAQ (reference sequence). The CDR3 spans 12 residues. V was shortened by 5 bases and J by 7 bases, with 12 bases between the two germline ends. The chain's CDR3 is CASSEPGTEQYF. The CDR3 region has the DNA TGTGCCAGCAGCGAGCCAGGGACAGAGCAGTACTTC.

The gene calls are TRBV5-1 and TRBJ2-7; 7 bases map to TRBD1. After removal of 2 bases from V and 0 bases from J, the junction contained 5 bases not matched to a gene. Germline-derived CDR1 and CDR2 are SGHRS and YFSETQ. This CDR3 region has 15 residues. The CDR3 DNA reads as TGCGCCAGCAGCTTCGGACAGGCAGGCTCCTACGAGCAGTACTTC. This sequence encodes CASSFGQAGSYEQYF.

The rearrangement links TRBV18 to TRBJ2-5, with TRBD1 identical over 7 bases. The germline V gene has CDR1 KGHSH and CDR2 LQKENI. The CDR3 covers 15 residues. With V trimmed by 0 bases and J by 3 bases, 4 bases remained unmatched. CDR3 nucleotides: TGTGCCAGCTCACCACCGGGACAGCCAAAAGAGACCCAGTACTTC. Its translation: CASSPPGQPKETQYF.

The chain carries TRBV2 and TRBJ1-1; 9 bases agree with TRBD1. V dropped 5 bases and J dropped 5; count of bases not matched to a gene: 6. Germline V CDR1 and CDR2: SNHLY, FYNNEI. The CDR3 runs 14 residues. DNA for the CDR3: TGTGCCAGCAGTCTCGGGACAGGGAGAACTGAAGCTTTCTTT. Translating it yields CASSLGTGRTEAFF.

The chain carries TRBV19 and TRBJ1-5; 8 bases align to TRBD1. V shed 5 bases and J 1 base; nucleotides not matched to a gene: 4. The germline V gene encodes CDR1 LNHDA and CDR2 SQIVND (reference sequence). CDR3 length: 15 amino acids. The CDR3 reads CASSLGQASNQPQHF. CDR3 in DNA: TGTGCCAGTAGTTTGGGACAGGCGAGCAATCAGCCCCAGCATTTT.

The chain joins TRBV28 to TRBJ1-3; D is unclear. The CDR3 extends over 14 amino acids. Looked up from germline, CDR1 is MDHEN and CDR2 is SYDVKM. V gave up 3 bases and J gave up 4 bases, with 10 bases separating them. CDR3 region: CASSFRGRGNTIYF. In DNA form, the CDR3 reads TGTGCCAGCAGTTTTCGCGGGCGCGGAAACACCATATATTTT. Looking up the rest from reference TRBV28 and TRBJ1-3 gives the full variable domain: DVKVTQSSRYLVKRTGEKVFLECVQDMDHENMFWYRQDPGLGLRLIYFSYDVKMKEKGDIPEGYSVSREKKERFSLILESASTNQTSMYLCASSFRGRGNTIYFGEGSWLTVV.

V gene TRBV28 combines with J gene TRBJ1-2; the D gene is possibly TRBD1 (5 bases). V was clipped by 8 bases and J by 3 bases, with 10 bases between them. This CDR3 is built from 12 residues. Germline V gene sequence: CDR1 MDHEN, CDR2 SYDVKM. CDR3 in amino acids: CASAGRDYGYTF. As DNA, the CDR3 is TGTGCCAGCGCCGGCAGGGACTATGGCTACACCTTC.

The table lists this clone with a count of one. V is TRBV9 and J is TRBJ2-5; 12 positions agree with TRBD2. This CDR3 contains 17 residues. Germline trimming cut 2 bases from V and 1 base from J; bases unmatched to any gene: 6. Germline assignment: CDR1 SGDLS and CDR2 YYNGEE. The CDR3 loop is CASSVGLAGGTQETQYF. DNA for the CDR3: TGTGCCAGCAGCGTTGGTCTAGCGGGAGGGACCCAAGAGACCCAGTACTTC.

This chain joins TRBV11-2 and TRBJ2-3; D might be TRBD2 (6 bases). Germline V gene sequence: CDR1 SGHAT, CDR2 FQNNGV. The CDR3 consists of 15 residues. V was shortened by 4 bases and J by 5 bases, with 16 bases between the two germline ends. The CDR3 loop reads CASSSGLAYEDTQYF. DNA for the CDR3: TGTGCCAGCAGCTCGGGACTCGCATATGAAGATACGCAGTATTTT.

A note on this clone: Germline is not matched at one junction end, which may reflect a read error. This chain links TRBV20-1 with TRBJ2-3; D perhaps matches TRBD2 (6 bases). Per germline, CDR1 DFQATT and CDR2 SNEGSKA (reference sequence). CDR3 size: 11 residues. CDR3 DNA: TGCAGGCCCGGGAGCACGGATACGCAGTATTTT. Translating gives CRPGSTDTQYF.

This chain uses TRBV4-3 with TRBJ2-1; TRBD2 matches at 9 bases. The CDR3 runs to 14 residues. CDR1 and CDR2 (germline): LGHNA, YSLEER. The J segment lost 7 bases and the V segment lost 10 bases, leaving 11 bases of the junction unmatched. CDR3 sequence reads: CATSAGGLRNEQFF. The CDR3 nucleotides are TGCGCCACCTCAGCGGGGGGCCTGAGGAATGAGCAGTTCTTC.

This chain joins TRBV7-8 and TRBJ1-1, with 8 bases lining up with TRBD1. Looked up from germline, CDR1 is SGHVS and CDR2 is FQNEAQ. The CDR3 length is 14 residues. V lost 5 bases to trimming and J lost 6 bases; unmatched junction nucleotides: 8. DNA of the CDR3: TGTGCCAGCAGCGTGCAGGGGGCGCGGGCTGAAGCTTTCTTT. Translation: CASSVQGARAEAFF.

The chain links TRBV6-1 to TRBJ1-1, with TRBD1 as a possible D gene (5 bases). V was pared by 3 bases and J by 4 bases, with 6 bases between. CDR3 size: 12 residues. Germline V CDR1 and CDR2: MNHNS, SASEGT. This chain's CDR3 is CASSDGGTEAFF. The DNA of the CDR3 is TGTGCCAGCAGTGACGGGGGCACTGAAGCTTTCTTT.

This chain links TRBV7-7 with TRBJ1-3; D gene unclear. The CDR3 sequence is 15 residues long. Trimming shortened V by 0 bases and J by 1 base, and 7 bases separated the two germline ends. Germline CDR1 and CDR2: SSHAT and FNYEAQ (reference sequence). The CDR3 coding sequence is TGTGCCAGCAGCTTAGCGCGAGGGTCTGGAAACACCATATATTTT. Protein product: CASSLARGSGNTIYF.